This TCR beta chain emerged from a study of CD8+CD57+ T cells in acquired aplastic anemia. Study context: Average DNA yield from sorted CD4+ and CD8+ cells was about 3 ug.

There are 14 residues in the CDR3. Germline CDR1 SQVTM, CDR2 ANQGSEA. Trimming shortened V by 3 bases and J by 6 bases, and 18 bases separated the two germline ends. It was genomic DNA that served as the template for profiling TCR beta VDJ and CDR3. TCRdb processed the reads anew with MiXCR; each CDR3 protein has one entry. This repertoire shows about 190,000 distinct CDR3 sequences, 64% found once; its top ten account for around 42%. This clonotype was seen just once. The TCR sequence derives from a human donor with severe aplastic anemia or a healthy control (not recorded which). The sample comprised sorted CD4+, CD8+, or CD8+CD57+ T cells (not recorded which) from PBMCs. The chain joins TRBV29-1 to TRBJ2-7; maybe TRBD2 (5 bases). CDR3 DNA: TGCAGCGTTGATCCAGGTCCGGATGAGGGCGAGCAGTACTTC. Translated: CSVDPGPDEGEQYF.